Shown below are 3 T cell receptor beta chains from a single sample sequenced in a study of T cell responses to AZD1222 COVID-19 vaccine. TCRdb keeps only in-frame clones here, not all; method: immunoSEQ multiplex PCR. The data contain about 150,000 clones, about nine tenths of them singletons. The sequencing here drew on peripheral blood, taken on day 0 of AZD1222 vaccination. The receptors were sampled from an adult in good health.

The chain employs TRBV11-3 and TRBJ2-2, with 7 bases identical to TRBD1. CDR1 and CDR2 (germline): SGHNT, YENEEA. V shed 5 bases, J shed 4 bases, and the junction held 4 bases outside the gene matches. The CDR3 covers 14 residues. The chain's CDR3 is CASSKDRITGELFF. The CDR3 bases are TGTGCCAGCAGCAAGGACAGGATCACCGGGGAGCTGTTTTTT.

This chain links TRBV2 with TRBJ2-3; 14 nucleotides agree with TRBD2. Germline lookup yields CDR1 SNHLY and CDR2 FYNNEI. CDR3 size: 16 residues. The trim removed 9 bases at V and 3 bases at J, leaving 8 bases unmatched. In DNA form, the CDR3 reads TGTGCCAGTACCGGGACTAGCGGGAGTCTTACAGATACGCAGTATTTT. It yields the protein CASTGTSGSLTDTQYF.

V usage is TRBV3-1 (or the pseudogene TRBV3-2) and J usage is TRBJ1-6; D unclear. The V gene lost 1 base and the J gene lost 7 bases, with 11 bases spanning the gap. This CDR3 contains 15 residues. Per germline, CDR1 LGHDT and CDR2 YNNKEL (reference sequence). The CDR3 region is CASSQASGSNSPLHF. The CDR3, as DNA: TGTGCCAGCAGCCAAGCTTCGGGAAGCAATTCACCCCTCCACTTT.